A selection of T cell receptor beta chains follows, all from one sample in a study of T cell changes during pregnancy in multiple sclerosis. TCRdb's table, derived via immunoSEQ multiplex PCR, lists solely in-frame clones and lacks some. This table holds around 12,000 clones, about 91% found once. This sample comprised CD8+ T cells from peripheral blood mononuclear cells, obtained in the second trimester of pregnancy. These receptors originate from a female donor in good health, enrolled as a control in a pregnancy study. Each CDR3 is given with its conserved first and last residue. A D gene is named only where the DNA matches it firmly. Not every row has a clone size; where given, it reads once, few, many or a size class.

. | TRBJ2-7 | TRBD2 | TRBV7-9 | TGTGCCAGCAGCTTAGTGGGGGAGGGCCGAAGGGAGCAGTACTTC | CASSLVGEGRREQYF
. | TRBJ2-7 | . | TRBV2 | TGTGCCAGCAGTGGTAGCTACGAGCAGTACTTC | CASSGSYEQYF
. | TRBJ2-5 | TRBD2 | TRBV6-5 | TGTGCCAGCAGCTTCACTAGCGGGGCTGGGGAGACCCAGTACTTC | CASSFTSGAGETQYF
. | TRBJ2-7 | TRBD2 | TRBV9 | TGTGCCAGCAGCGTGGGGACTAGGGGGGCGGGCGAGCAGTACTTC | CASSVGTRGAGEQYF
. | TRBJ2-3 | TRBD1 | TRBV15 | TGTGCCACCAGCAGAGATTCGGGGACAGGGGCAGATACGCAGTATTTT | CATSRDSGTGADTQYF
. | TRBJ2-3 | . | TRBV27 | TGTGCCAGCAGTTTATCGGGGGGGCAAACACGAGATACGCAGTATTTT | CASSLSGGQTRDTQYF
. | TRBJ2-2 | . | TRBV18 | TGTGCCAGCTCACCACCAGCAGGGAACACCGGGGAGCTGTTTTTT | CASSPPAGNTGELFF
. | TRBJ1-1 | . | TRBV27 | TGTGCCAGCAGTTCGCCGCAGGGGAGCTCTAACACTGAAGCTTTCTTT | CASSSPQGSSNTEAFF
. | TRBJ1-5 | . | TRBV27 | TGTGCCACCGGGAGCCGGGGGAATCAGCCCCAGCATTTT | CATGSRGNQPQHF
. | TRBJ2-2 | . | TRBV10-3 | TGTGCCATCACGGCGGGTTATTGGACCGGGGAGCTGTTTTTT | CAITAGYWTGELFF
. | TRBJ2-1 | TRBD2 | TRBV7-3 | TGTGCCAGCAGCTTAGGGTTAGCGGGCAATGAGCAGTTCTTC | CASSLGLAGNEQFF
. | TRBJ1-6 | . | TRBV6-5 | TGTGCCAGCAGTTACAGTAGGGGTGGATCACCCCTCCACTTT | CASSYSRGGSPLHF
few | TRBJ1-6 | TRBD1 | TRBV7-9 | TGTGCCAGCAGCTTAGCGTCGGTGACAGGGGATAATTCACCCCTCCACTTT | CASSLASVTGDNSPLHF
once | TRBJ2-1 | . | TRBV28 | TGTGCCAGCAGTTTGGCAGGCGGGATTGGAAATGAGCAGTTCTTC | CASSLAGGIGNEQFF
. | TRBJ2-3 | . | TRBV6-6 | TGTGCCAGCAGTTACCCCAGGGAAAGAGATACGCAGTATTTT | CASSYPRERDTQYF
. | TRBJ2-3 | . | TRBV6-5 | TGTGCCAGCAGTTACTCAATAGAGTGGGGGGGCGATACGCAGTATTTT | CASSYSIEWGGDTQYF
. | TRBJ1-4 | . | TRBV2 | TGTGCCAGCAGCGACAGGATCCCAACTAATGAAAAACTGTTTTTT | CASSDRIPTNEKLFF
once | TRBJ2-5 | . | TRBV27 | TGTGCCACTACCGGGGAGCCGGAGCAAGAGACCCAGTACTTC | CATTGEPEQETQYF
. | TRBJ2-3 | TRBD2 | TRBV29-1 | TGCAGCGTTCCCGGGAGGAGCACAGATACGCAGTATTTT | CSVPGRSTDTQYF
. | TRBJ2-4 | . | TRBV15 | TGTGCCACCAGCAGAGATAAGAAAGCGGTTGACATTCAGTACTTC | CATSRDKKAVDIQYF
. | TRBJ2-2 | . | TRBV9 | TGTGCCAGCAGCGTAGTCGCGTGGGAACAGGGGAACACCGGGGAGCTGTTTTTT | CASSVVAWEQGNTGELFF
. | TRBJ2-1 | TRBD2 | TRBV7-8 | TGTGCCAGCAGCTTAGCTGCTAGCGGAGCTTACAATGAGCAGTTCTTC | CASSLAASGAYNEQFF
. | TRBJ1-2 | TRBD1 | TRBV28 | TGTGCCAGCAGTAACAGGGGGCTGGGCGGCTACACCTTC | CASSNRGLGGYTF
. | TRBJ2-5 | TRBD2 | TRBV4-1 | TGCGCCAGCAGCCTCTGGGGTAGCGGGGGGGAACAAGAGACCCAGTACTTC | CASSLWGSGGEQETQYF
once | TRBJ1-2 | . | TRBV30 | TGTGCCTGGAGTGTACGTCTCGAGGGCTATGGCTACACCTTC | CAWSVRLEGYGYTF
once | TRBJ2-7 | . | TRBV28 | TGTGCCAGCAGTTCCGCGGACAATGGGGCCGACGAGCAGTACTTC | CASSSADNGADEQYF
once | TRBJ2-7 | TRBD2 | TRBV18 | TGTGCCAGCTCACCGCTAGCGGGAGCCCCACCCCCTTACGAGCAGTACTTC | CASSPLAGAPPPYEQYF
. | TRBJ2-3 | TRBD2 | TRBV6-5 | TGTGCCAGCAGTCTAGCGGGCACAGATACGCAGTATTTT | CASSLAGTDTQYF
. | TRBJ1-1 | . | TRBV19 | TGTGCCAGTAGTATCGGGGGGCCTGAAGCTTTCTTT | CASSIGGPEAFF
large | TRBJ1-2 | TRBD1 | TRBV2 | TGTGCCAGCAGTACCCAGGGGGCGGACTATGGCTACACCTTC | CASSTQGADYGYTF
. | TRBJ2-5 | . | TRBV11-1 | TGTGCCAGCAGCTTAGTTAAGCCGTCAGAGACCCAGTACTTC | CASSLVKPSETQYF
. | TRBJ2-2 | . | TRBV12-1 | TGTGCCAGCAGCCCCTCCCTGACTAGCGGGAGTCCGCGGACCGGGGAGCTGTTTTTT | CASSPSLTSGSPRTGELFF
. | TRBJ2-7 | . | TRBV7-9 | TGTGCCAGCAGCTCGAACCGCGACGAGCAGTACTTC | CASSSNRDEQYF
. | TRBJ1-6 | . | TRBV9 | TGTGCCAGCGCCCGATCGGGGGTGGATAATTCACCCCTCCACTTT | CASARSGVDNSPLHF
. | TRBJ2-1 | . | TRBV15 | TGTGCCACCAGCTCAGTCTATGAGCAGTTCTTC | CATSSVYEQFF
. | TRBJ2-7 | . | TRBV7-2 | TGTGCCAGCAGCCAGGGGGGTTCTAGGGTTGTACTCGAGCAGTACTTC | CASSQGGSRVVLEQYF
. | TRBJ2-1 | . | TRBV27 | TGTGCCAGCAGTTTTGGTTTAGCTATAAATGAGCAGTTCTTC | CASSFGLAINEQFF
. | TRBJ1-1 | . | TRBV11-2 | TGTGCCAGCAGCCCGACCACCCGACCGGGGACTGAAGCTTTCTTT | CASSPTTRPGTEAFF
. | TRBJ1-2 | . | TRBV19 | TGTGCCAGTAGGCACAGGGCGGAGGGCTACACCTTC | CASRHRAEGYTF
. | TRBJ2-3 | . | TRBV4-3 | TGCGCCAGCAGCCCAGGACTCGAAGCCACAGATACGCAGTATTTT | CASSPGLEATDTQYF
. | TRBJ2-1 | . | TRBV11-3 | TGTGCCAGCAGCTCCCGGGACTCCTCCTACAATGAGCAGTTCTTC | CASSSRDSSYNEQFF
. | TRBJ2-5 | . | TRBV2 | TGTGCCAGCAGTGATTGGCAAAAAGAGACCCAGTACTTC | CASSDWQKETQYF
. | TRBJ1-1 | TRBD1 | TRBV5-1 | TGCGCCAGCAGCCCAGACGCCGGGACAGCGAACACTGAAGCTTTCTTT | CASSPDAGTANTEAFF
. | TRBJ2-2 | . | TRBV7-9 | TGTGCCAGCAGCTTAAGCGTCCGAGCCACCGGGGAGCTGTTTTTT | CASSLSVRATGELFF
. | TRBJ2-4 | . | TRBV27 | TGTGCCAGCAGAGAGGCAGCCAAAAACATTCAGTACTTC | CASREAAKNIQYF
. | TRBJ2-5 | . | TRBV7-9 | TGTGCCAGCAGCGCTGGACAGTCCGAAGAGACCCAGTACTTC | CASSAGQSEETQYF
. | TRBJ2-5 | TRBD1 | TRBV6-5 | TGTGCCAGCAGCCTCCACAGGGGGCGCCGGGAGACCCAGTACTTC | CASSLHRGRRETQYF
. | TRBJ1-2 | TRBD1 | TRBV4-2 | TGTGCCAGCAGCCAAAACAGGGGGGACAACTATGGCTACACCTTC | CASSQNRGDNYGYTF
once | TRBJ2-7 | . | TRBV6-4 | TGTGCCAGCAGTTTGGAACTAGCCGGGTCCTACGAGCAGTACTTC | CASSLELAGSYEQYF
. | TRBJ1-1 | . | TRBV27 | TGTGCCAGCAGTTTTCGGGGGTCGGAAGCTTTCTTT | CASSFRGSEAFF
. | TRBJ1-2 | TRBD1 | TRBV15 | TGTGCCACCAGCAGAGTAAACAGGGGTGATGGCTACACCTTC | CATSRVNRGDGYTF